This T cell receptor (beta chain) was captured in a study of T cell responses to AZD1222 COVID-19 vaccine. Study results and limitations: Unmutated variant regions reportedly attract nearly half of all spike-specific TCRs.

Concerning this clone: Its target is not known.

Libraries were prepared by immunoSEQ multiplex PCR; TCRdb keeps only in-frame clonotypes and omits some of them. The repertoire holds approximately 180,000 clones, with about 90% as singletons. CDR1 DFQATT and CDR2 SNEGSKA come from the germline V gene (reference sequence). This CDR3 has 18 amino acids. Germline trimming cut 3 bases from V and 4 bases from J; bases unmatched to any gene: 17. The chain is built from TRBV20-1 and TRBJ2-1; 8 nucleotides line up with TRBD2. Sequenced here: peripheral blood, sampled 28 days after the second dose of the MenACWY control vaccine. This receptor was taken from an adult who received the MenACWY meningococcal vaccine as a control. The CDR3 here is CSASVSGAGGRRYNEQFF. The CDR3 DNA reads TGCAGTGCTAGTGTTTCCGGGGCGGGCGGGAGGCGGTACAATGAGCAGTTCTTC.